This TCR beta chain was retrieved from a study of cytomegalovirus exposure and HLA in healthy donors. Study-level findings and limits: Per a prior analysis, the majority of TCR beta V segments were productive roughly 87% or roughly 30% of the time. What a later analysis showed was that several of the most significant clusters appeared linked to common viral pathogens.

Primers for the PCR totalled 60 Vbeta and 13 Jbeta. Clones were read by immunoSEQ multiplex PCR, and TCRdb kept only the in-frame ones, dropping some. The sample holds 200,000 to 250,000 clones, about 74% seen once. The V gene lost 3 bases and the J gene lost 4 bases, with 9 bases spanning the gap. Germline V gives CDR1 MGHDK, CDR2 SYGVNS. This CDR3 has 13 amino acids. For this clone: Its specificity is unknown.

This chain joins TRBV25-1 and TRBJ1-2, with D possibly matching TRBD1 (6 bases). The source of this sequence is a man aged 40-50 years in good health and CMV-seronegative. The sample comprised PBMCs. The CDR3 sequence is CASSEGDIYGYTF. The CDR3 DNA reads TGTGCCAGCAGTGAGGGGGACATCTATGGCTACACCTTC.